A selection of T cell receptor beta chains follows, all from one sample in a study of cytomegalovirus exposure and HLA in healthy donors. Libraries were prepared by immunoSEQ multiplex PCR; TCRdb keeps only in-frame clonotypes and omits some of them. The sample lists about 82,000 clones, around 82% seen once, with about 3% in the top ten. Material for sequencing was PBMCs. The receptors were sampled from a man aged 45-65 years in good health and CMV-seronegative. CDR3s include the opening cysteine and the closing phenylalanine or tryptophan. A D gene is named only where the DNA matches it firmly. Clone size is given for some rows only: seen once, a few or many times, or a class if the clone is expanded.

d_call	clone_size	j_call	v_call	cdr3_aa	cdr3_nt
.	.	TRBJ2-3	TRBV5-1	CASSLERGHTDTQYF	TGCGCCAGCAGCTTGGAACGGGGACACACAGATACGCAGTATTTT
.	.	TRBJ1-2	TRBV28	CASSFGGAGYGYTF	TGTGCCAGCAGTTTTGGGGGCGCGGGCTATGGCTACACCTTC
TRBD1	once	TRBJ1-5	TRBV19	CASSSGQGLAGNQPQHF	TGTGCCAGTAGCTCCGGACAGGGCTTGGCAGGCAATCAGCCCCAGCATTTT
.	.	TRBJ2-7	TRBV4-2	CASSQDLGYTYEQYF	TGTGCCAGCAGCCAAGATCTAGGCTACACCTACGAGCAGTACTTC
.	.	TRBJ1-5	TRBV28	CASSFGRNRQPQHF	TGTGCCAGCAGTTTCGGGAGAAATAGGCAGCCCCAGCATTTT
TRBD1	.	TRBJ2-7	TRBV18	CASSPSTGGDEQYF	TGTGCCAGCTCACCTTCTACAGGGGGCGACGAGCAGTACTTC
TRBD1	.	TRBJ2-3	TRBV5-1	CASSLRDSSTDTQYF	TGCGCCAGCAGCTTGAGGGACAGTAGCACAGATACGCAGTATTTT
.	few	TRBJ1-3	TRBV4-3	CASSPDISGNTIYF	TGCGCCAGCAGCCCGGACATCTCTGGAAACACCATATATTTT
.	.	TRBJ1-4	TRBV7-9	CASSLPGAAEKLFF	TGTGCCAGCAGCTTACCAGGGGCCGCGGAAAAACTGTTTTTT
.	.	TRBJ2-5	TRBV6-5	CASSRRGWETQYF	TGTGCCAGCAGCCGTCGGGGTTGGGAGACCCAGTACTTC